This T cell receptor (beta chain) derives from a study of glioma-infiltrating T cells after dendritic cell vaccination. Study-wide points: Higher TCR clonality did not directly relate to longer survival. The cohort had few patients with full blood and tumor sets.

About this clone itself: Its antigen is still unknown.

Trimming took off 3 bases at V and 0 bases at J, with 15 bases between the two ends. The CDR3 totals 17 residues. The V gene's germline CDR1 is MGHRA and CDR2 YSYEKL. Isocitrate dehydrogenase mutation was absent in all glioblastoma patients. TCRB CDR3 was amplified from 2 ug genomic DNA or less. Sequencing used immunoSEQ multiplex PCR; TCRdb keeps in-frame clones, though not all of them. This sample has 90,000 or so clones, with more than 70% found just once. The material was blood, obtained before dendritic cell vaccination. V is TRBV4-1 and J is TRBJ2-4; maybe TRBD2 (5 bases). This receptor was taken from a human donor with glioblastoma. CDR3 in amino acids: CASSQSRLSIAKNIQYF. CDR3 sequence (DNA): TGCGCCAGCAGCCAGTCACGACTATCTATAGCCAAAAACATTCAGTACTTC.